Described below is a single T cell receptor beta chain sequence and its context. There are 15 residues in the CDR3. Germline loops: CDR1 SGDLS, CDR2 YYNGEE. J gave up 7 bases and V 3 bases, and 6 bases lay outside the gene matches. This record belongs to a study of blood T cell repertoires in COVID-19. Looking at the study overall: Material from acute and convalescent COVID-19 was sourced from the United States, Italy and Spain. PBMCs, B-cell-depleted T cells, or T cells provided the cDNA or gDNA that made up the material.

Under the authors' procedure: Amplification from reference gene primers served as the basis for estimated nucleated cell counts. Assay: immunoSEQ multiplex PCR; the TCRdb copy retains only in-frame clones and omits some. V and J calls and clone size follow that table, whereas D and trimming were derived from the DNA. This repertoire shows about 39,000 clones, 91% found once; its top ten account for over 2%. The clonotype was recovered from a man aged 50-59 years with active COVID-19. The sample consisted of peripheral blood. The chain is built from TRBV9 and TRBJ2-7, with 14 bases fitting TRBD2. The CDR3 bases are TGTGCCAGCAGCGCAGGGACTAGCGGGAGTTGGGAGCAGTACTTC. It translates to CASSAGTSGSWEQYF.